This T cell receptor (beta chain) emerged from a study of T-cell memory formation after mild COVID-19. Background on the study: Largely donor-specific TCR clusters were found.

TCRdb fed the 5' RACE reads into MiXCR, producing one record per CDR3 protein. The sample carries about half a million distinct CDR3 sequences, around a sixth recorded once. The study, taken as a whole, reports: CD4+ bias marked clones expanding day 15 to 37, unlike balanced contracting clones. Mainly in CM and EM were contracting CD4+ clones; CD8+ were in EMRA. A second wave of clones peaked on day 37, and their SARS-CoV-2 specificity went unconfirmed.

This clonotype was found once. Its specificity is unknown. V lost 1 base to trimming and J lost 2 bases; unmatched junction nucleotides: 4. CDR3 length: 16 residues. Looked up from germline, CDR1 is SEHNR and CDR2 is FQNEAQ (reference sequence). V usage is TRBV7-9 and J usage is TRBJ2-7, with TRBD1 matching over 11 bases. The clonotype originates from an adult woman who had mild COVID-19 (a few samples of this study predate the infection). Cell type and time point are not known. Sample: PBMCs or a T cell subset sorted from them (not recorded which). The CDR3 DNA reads TGTGCCAGCAGCTTAGAAGTGGGACAGGGGGCCTACGAGCAGTACTTC. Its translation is CASSLEVGQGAYEQYF.